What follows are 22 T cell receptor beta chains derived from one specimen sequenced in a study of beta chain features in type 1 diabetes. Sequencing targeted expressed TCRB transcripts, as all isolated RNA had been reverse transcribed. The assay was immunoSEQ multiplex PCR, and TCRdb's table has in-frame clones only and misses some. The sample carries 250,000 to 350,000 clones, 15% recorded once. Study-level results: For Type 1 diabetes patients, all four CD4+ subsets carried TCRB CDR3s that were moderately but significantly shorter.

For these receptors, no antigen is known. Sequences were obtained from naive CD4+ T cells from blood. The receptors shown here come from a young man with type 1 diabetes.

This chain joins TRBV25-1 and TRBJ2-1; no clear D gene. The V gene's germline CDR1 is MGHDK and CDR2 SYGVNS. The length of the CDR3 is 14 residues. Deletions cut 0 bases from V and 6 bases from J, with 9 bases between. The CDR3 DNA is TGTGCCAGCAGTGAATATCACAGTCTCAATGAGCAGTTCTTC. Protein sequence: CASSEYHSLNEQFF.

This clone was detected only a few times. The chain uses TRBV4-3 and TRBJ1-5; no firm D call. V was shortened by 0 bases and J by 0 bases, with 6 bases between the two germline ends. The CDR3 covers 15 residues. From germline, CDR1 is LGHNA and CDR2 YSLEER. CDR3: CASSQDRHSNQPQHF. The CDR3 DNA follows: TGCGCCAGCAGCCAAGACAGACATAGCAATCAGCCCCAGCATTTT.

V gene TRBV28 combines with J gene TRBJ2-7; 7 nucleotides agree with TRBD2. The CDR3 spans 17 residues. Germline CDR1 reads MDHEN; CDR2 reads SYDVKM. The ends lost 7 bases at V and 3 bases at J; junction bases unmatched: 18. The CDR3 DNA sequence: TGTGCCAGCACCGTACGGAAGCGGGATAAAGGTCGCTACGAGCAGTACTTC. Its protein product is CASTVRKRDKGRYEQYF.

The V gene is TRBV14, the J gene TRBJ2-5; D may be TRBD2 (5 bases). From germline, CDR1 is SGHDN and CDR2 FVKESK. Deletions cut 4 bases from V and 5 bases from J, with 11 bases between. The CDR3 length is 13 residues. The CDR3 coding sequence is TGTGCCAGCAGCCTCCGTTCGGGGGAGACCCAGTACTTC. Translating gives CASSLRSGETQYF.

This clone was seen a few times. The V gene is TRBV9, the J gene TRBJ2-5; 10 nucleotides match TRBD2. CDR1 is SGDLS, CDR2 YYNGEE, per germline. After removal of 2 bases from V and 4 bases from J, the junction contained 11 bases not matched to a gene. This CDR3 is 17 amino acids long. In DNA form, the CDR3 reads TGTGCCAGCAGCGTTGGGACTAGCGTAAGGGTGGGAGAGACCCAGTACTTC. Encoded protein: CASSVGTSVRVGETQYF.

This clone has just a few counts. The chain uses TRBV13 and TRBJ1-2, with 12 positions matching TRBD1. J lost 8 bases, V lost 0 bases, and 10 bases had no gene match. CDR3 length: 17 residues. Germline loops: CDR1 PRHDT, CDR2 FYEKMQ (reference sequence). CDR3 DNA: TGTGCCAGCAGCTTAGGAGGGACAGGGGGCTCCGTCTACGGCTACACCTTC. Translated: CASSLGGTGGSVYGYTF.

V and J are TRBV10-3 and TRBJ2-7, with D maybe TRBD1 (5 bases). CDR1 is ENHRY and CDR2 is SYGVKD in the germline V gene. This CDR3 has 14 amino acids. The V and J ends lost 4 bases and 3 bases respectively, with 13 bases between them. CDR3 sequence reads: CAISALGQNYEQYF. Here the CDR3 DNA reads TGTGCCATCAGTGCGTTGGGGCAGAACTACGAGCAGTACTTC.

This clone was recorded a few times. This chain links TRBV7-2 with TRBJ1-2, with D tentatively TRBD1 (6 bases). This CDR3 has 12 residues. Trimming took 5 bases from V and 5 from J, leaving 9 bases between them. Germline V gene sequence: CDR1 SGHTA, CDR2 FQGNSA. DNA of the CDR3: TGTGCCAGCAGCGGGGGCTGGTATGGCTACACCTTC. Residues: CASSGGWYGYTF.

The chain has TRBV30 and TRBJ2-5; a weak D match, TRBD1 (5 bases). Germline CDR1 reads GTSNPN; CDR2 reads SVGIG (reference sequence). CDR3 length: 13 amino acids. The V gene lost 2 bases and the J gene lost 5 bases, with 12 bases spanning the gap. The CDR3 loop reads CAWSSSGLETQYF. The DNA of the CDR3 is TGTGCCTGGAGTTCTTCAGGGTTGGAGACCCAGTACTTC.

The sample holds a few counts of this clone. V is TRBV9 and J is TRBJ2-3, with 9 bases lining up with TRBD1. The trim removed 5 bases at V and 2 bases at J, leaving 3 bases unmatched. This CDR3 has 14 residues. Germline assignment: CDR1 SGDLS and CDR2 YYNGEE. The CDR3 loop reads CASRQGANTDTQYF. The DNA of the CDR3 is TGTGCCAGCAGACAGGGGGCGAACACAGATACGCAGTATTTT.

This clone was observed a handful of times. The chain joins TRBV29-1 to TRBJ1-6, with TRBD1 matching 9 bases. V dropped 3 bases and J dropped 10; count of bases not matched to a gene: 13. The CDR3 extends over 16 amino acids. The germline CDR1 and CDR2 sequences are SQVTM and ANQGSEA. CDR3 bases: TGCAGCGTTGAGCGCCGACAGGGGGGAATTTGGTCACCCCTCCACTTT. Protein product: CSVERRQGGIWSPLHF.

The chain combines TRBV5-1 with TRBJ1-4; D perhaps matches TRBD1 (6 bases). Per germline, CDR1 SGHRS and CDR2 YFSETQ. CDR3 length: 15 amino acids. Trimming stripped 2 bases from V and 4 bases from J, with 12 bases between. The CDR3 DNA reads TGCGCCAGCAGCTTCGGACAGAGGAATAATGAAAAACTGTTTTTT. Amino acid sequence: CASSFGQRNNEKLFF.

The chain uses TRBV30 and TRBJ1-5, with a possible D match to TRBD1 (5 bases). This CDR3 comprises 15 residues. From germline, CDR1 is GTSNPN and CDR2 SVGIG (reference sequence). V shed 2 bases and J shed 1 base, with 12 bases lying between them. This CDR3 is CAWSPQGMSNQPQHF. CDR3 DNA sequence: TGTGCCTGGAGTCCCCAGGGAATGAGCAATCAGCCCCAGCATTTT.

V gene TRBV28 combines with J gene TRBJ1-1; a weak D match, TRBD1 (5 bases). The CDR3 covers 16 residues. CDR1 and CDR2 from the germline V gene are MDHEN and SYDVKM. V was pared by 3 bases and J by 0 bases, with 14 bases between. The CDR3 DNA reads TGTGCCAGCAGTTTCAGCGGGGGAAAGATGAACACTGAAGCTTTCTTT. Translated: CASSFSGGKMNTEAFF.

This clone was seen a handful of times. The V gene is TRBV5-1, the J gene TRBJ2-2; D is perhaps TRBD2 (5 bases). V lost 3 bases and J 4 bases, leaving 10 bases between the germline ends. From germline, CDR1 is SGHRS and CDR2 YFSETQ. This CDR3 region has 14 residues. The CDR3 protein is CASSSGLTTGELFF. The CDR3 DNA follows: TGCGCCAGCAGCTCCGGACTGACCACCGGGGAGCTGTTTTTT.

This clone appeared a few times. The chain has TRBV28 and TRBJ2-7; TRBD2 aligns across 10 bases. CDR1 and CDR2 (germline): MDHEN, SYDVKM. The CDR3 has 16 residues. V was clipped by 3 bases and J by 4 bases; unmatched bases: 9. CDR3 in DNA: TGTGCCAGCAGTTTCTTGCCCGGGACTAGCGCTTACGAGCAGTACTTC. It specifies CASSFLPGTSAYEQYF. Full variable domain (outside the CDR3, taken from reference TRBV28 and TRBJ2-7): DVKVTQSSRYLVKRTGEKVFLECVQDMDHENMFWYRQDPGLGLRLIYFSYDVKMKEKGDIPEGYSVSREKKERFSLILESASTNQTSMYLCASSFLPGTSAYEQYFGPGTRLTVT.

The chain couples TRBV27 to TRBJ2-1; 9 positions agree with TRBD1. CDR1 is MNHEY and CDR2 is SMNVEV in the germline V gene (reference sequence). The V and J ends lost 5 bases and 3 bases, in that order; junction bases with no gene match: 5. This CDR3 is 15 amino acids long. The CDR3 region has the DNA TGTGCCAGCAGTCCGCCGGGACAGGGCTACAATGAGCAGTTCTTC. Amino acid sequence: CASSPPGQGYNEQFF.

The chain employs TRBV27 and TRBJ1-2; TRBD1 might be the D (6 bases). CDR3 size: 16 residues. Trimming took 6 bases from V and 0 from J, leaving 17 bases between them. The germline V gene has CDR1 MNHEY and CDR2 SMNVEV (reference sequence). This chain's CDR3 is CASRSTFTGSNYGYTF. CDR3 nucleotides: TGTGCCAGCAGATCCACTTTCACAGGGTCTAACTATGGCTACACCTTC.

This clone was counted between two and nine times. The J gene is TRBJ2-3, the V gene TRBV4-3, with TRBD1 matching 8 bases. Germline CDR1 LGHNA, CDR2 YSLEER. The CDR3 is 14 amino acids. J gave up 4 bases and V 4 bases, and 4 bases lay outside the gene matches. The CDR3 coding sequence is TGCGCCAGCAGCCCCCGGACAGGGCCAGATACGCAGTATTTT. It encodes CASSPRTGPDTQYF.

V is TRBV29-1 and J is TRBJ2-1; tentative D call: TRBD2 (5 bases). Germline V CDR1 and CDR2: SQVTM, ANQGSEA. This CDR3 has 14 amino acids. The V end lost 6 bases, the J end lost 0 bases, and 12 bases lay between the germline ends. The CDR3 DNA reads TGCAGCGTCGACCGGAGGTTCTCCTACAATGAGCAGTTCTTC. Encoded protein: CSVDRRFSYNEQFF.

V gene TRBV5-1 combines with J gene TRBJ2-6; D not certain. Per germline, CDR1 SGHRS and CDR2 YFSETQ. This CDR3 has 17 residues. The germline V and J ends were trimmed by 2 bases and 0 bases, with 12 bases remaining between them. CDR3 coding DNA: TGCGCCAGCAGCTTTGCAGAGACAAGCTCTGGGGCCAACGTCCTGACTTTC. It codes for CASSFAETSSGANVLTF.

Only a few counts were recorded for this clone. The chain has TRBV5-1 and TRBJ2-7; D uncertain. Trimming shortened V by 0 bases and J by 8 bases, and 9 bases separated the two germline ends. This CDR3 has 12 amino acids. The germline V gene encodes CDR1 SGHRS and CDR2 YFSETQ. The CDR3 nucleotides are TGCGCCAGCAGCTTGGTAGGCGGTCAGCAGTACTTC. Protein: CASSLVGGQQYF.